This TCR beta chain appears in the sequencing data of a study of blood T cell repertoires in COVID-19. The germline gives CDR1 SGHRS, CDR2 YFSETQ. V lost 0 bases to trimming and J lost 3 bases; unmatched junction nucleotides: 4. This CDR3 comprises 18 residues. Measured with immunoSEQ multiplex PCR; TCRdb has only the in-frame clones, and not every one. The repertoire has 120,000 or so clones, less than 90% of them found once; the top ten carry 25% to 30%. The gene calls are TRBV5-1 and TRBJ1-6; 12 nucleotides match TRBD1. This clonotype was sampled from an elderly woman with acute or convalescent COVID-19. The sample was peripheral blood. The DNA for the CDR3 is TGCGCCAGCAGCTTGGCCAGGGACAGGGGGCTCTATAATTCACCCCTCCACTTT. This codes for CASSLARDRGLYNSPLHF.